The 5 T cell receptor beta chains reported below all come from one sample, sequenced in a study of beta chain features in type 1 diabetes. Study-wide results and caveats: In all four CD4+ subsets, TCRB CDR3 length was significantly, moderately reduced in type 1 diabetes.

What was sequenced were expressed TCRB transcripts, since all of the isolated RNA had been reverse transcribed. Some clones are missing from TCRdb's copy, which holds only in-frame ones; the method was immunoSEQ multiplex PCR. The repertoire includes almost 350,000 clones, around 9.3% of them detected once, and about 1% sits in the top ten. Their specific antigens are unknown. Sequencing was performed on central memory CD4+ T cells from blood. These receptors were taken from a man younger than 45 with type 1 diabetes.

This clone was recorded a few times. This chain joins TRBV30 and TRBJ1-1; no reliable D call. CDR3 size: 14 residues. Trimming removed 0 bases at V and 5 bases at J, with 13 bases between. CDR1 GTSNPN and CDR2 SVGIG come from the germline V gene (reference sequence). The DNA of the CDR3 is TGTGCCTGGAGTGTAGTCGGTGCGGGGACTGAAGCTTTCTTT. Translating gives CAWSVVGAGTEAFF.

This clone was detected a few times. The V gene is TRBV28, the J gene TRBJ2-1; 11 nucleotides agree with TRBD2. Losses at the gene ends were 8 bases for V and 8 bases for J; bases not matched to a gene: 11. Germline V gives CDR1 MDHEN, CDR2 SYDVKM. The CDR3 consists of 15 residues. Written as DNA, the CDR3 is TGTGCCAGCCTAAAGACTAGCGGGGATGACTATGAGCAGTTCTTC. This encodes CASLKTSGDDYEQFF.

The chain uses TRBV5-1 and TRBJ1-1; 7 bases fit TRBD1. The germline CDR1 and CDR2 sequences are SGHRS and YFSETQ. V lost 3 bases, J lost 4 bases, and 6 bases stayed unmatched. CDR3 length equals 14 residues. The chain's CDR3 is CASSSGQKGTEAFF. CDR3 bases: TGCGCCAGCAGCTCGGGACAGAAGGGCACTGAAGCTTTCTTT.

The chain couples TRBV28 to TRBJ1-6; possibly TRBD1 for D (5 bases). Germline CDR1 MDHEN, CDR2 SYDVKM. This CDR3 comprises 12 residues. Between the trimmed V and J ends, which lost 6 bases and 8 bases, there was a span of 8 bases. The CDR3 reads CASRQQDSPLHF. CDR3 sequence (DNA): TGTGCCAGCAGACAACAGGATTCACCCCTCCACTTT.

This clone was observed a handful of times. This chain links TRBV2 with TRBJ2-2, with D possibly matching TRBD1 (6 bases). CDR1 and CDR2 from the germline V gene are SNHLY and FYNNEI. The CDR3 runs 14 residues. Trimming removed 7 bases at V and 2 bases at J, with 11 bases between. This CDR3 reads CASTRDTNTGELFF. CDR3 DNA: TGTGCCAGCACCCGGGACACAAACACCGGGGAGCTGTTTTTT. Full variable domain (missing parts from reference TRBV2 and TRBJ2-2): EPEVTQTPSHQVTQMGQEVILRCVPISNHLYFYWYRQILGQKVEFLVSFYNNEISEKSEIFDDQFSVERPDGSNFTLKIRSTKLEDSAMYFCASTRDTNTGELFFGEGSRLTVL.